This section outlines one T cell receptor (beta chain) sequence together with its context. This sample was taken from a study of blood T cell repertoires in COVID-19. About the study: Collection of acute and convalescent COVID-19 samples took place in the United States, Italy and Spain.

This CDR3 has 14 residues. V lost 2 bases, J lost 4 bases, and 1 base stayed unmatched. Germline CDR1 and CDR2: MRHNA and SNTAGT. Original analysis: Amplification of reference gene primers provided the estimated nucleated cell counts. Libraries were prepared by immunoSEQ multiplex PCR; TCRdb keeps only in-frame clonotypes and omits some of them. The V and J calls and clone size come from that table; D and trimming were worked out from the DNA. This table holds about 58,000 clones, about four fifths found once. The chain recombines TRBV6-4 with TRBJ2-3; TRBD2 agrees at 9 bases. The clonotype originates from a human donor in a cohort sampled during active COVID-19. Sequencing was done on a sample of peripheral blood. CDR3 in DNA: TGTGCCAGCAGTGACGCGGGGGGGCCAGATACGCAGTATTTT. Protein product: CASSDAGGPDTQYF.